This TCR beta chain was captured in a study of early T cells in non-severe SARS-CoV-2 infection. Germline CDR1 reads SQVTM; CDR2 reads ANQGSEA. CDR3 length equals 13 residues. V shed 4 bases and J 5 bases; nucleotides not matched to a gene: 7. TCRdb re-derived calls from the 5' RACE reads in MiXCR, one entry per CDR3 protein. The sample consists of under 70,000 distinct CDR3 sequences, about 6% of them appearing once. This clonotype was counted between two and nine times. Sequenced material: whole blood, taken at baseline. The clonotype was recovered from an adult who was a healthcare worker with PCR-confirmed SARS-CoV-2 infection or an uninfected control (not recorded which). The chain has TRBV29-1 and TRBJ2-7, with 8 positions matching TRBD2. The CDR3 coding sequence is TGCAGCGTTGGGCCCGGGGGGGGAAACGAGCAGTACTTC. Residues: CSVGPGGGNEQYF.